Shown below are 24 T cell receptor beta chains from a single sample sequenced in a study of blood T cell repertoires in COVID-19. Profiled with immunoSEQ multiplex PCR; TCRdb holds only in-frame clones, not every one. The sample includes 140,000 to 150,000 clones, around 80% of them seen just once. The sequencing input was PBMCs or T cells enriched from blood (not recorded which). The receptors stem from a woman aged 50 to 60 who had recovered from COVID-19.

J is TRBJ1-1 and V is TRBV28; D is perhaps TRBD1 (6 bases). The V end lost 6 bases, the J end lost 9 bases, and 17 bases lay between the germline ends. The CDR3 loop spans 13 amino acids. Germline-derived CDR1 and CDR2 are MDHEN and SYDVKM. The CDR3 protein is CASSPLLQGQAFF. The CDR3 DNA sequence: TGTGCCAGCAGCCCTCTCCTACAGGGACAAGCTTTCTTT.

By its share, this clone is medium-sized. This chain joins TRBV19 and TRBJ1-1, with D unclear. CDR1 and CDR2 (germline): LNHDA, SQIVND (reference sequence). The CDR3 loop spans 14 amino acids. V lost 5 bases and J lost 4, with 14 bases in between. In DNA form, the CDR3 reads TGTGCCAGTAGTGGGCGAGGGCGCGGCACTGAAGCTTTCTTT. This translates into CASSGRGRGTEAFF.

The V and J genes are TRBV7-3 and TRBJ2-2, with D unclear. The CDR3 spans 14 residues. V lost 6 bases and J 5 bases, leaving 13 bases between the germline ends. Germline loops: CDR1 SGHTA, CDR2 FQGTGA. CDR3 bases: TGTGCCAGCAGGACCACGACTTCTACCGGGGAGCTGTTTTTT. As protein: CASRTTTSTGELFF.

The chain uses TRBV6-5 and TRBJ1-5, with 7 nucleotides matching TRBD1. Trimming removed 6 bases from V and 2 bases from J; junction bases left unmatched: 7. Germline CDR1 is MNHEY and CDR2 is SVGAGI. This CDR3 comprises 15 residues. In DNA, the CDR3 is TGTGCCAGCAGCCCAAGAGGACAGGGCAATCAGCCCCAGCATTTT. Its protein product is CASSPRGQGNQPQHF.

The chain carries TRBV7-3 and TRBJ1-1; unclear D gene. Trimming left V 5 bases short and J 3 bases short, with 10 bases between. The CDR3 length is 13 residues. Germline loops: CDR1 SGHTA, CDR2 FQGTGA. Here the CDR3 reads CASSKDTYTEAFF. The CDR3 nucleotides read TGTGCCAGCAGCAAAGACACCTACACTGAAGCTTTCTTT. Variable domain in full (rest from reference TRBV7-3 and TRBJ1-1): GAGVSQTPSNKVTEKGKYVELRCDPISGHTALYWYRQSLGQGPEFLIYFQGTGAADDSGLPNDRFFAVRPEGSVSTLKIQRTERGDSAVYLCASSKDTYTEAFFGQGTRLTVV.

This clone showed up just once. The chain recombines TRBV18 with TRBJ2-3; 8 nucleotides align to TRBD1. CDR3 size: 14 residues. Germline V gene data show CDR1 as KGHSH and CDR2 as LQKENI. With 3 bases clipped from V and 4 bases from J, the junction kept 3 bases outside the gene matches. The CDR3 sequence: CASSPARGPDTQYF. DNA of the CDR3: TGTGCCAGCTCACCGGCCAGGGGGCCAGATACGCAGTATTTT.

V is TRBV5-1 and J is TRBJ1-1; the D gene is possibly TRBD1 (5 bases). CDR3 length: 13 amino acids. V was clipped by 5 bases and J by 0 bases, with 8 bases between them. The V gene's germline CDR1 is SGHRS and CDR2 YFSETQ. The CDR3, as DNA: TGCGCCAGCAGTACAGGAATGAACACTGAAGCTTTCTTT. Protein sequence: CASSTGMNTEAFF.

Note on this clone: This same CDR3 is encoded by further DNA sequences in the sample. This chain connects TRBV6-1 to TRBJ1-5; TRBD1 is a possible D gene (6 bases). Trimming shortened V by 2 bases and J by 5 bases, and 7 bases separated the two germline ends. Germline loops: CDR1 MNHNS, CDR2 SASEGT. The CDR3 length is 13 residues. The CDR3 protein is CASSENRDQPQHF. The CDR3 DNA sequence: TGTGCCAGCAGTGAAAACAGGGATCAGCCCCAGCATTTT.

The CDR3 DNA follows: TGCGCCAGCAGCTTCGAGGGACAGGGGACCACTGAAGCTTTCTTT. Translating gives CASSFEGQGTTEAFF. This chain joins TRBV5-1 and TRBJ1-1; 10 bases fit TRBD1. CDR1 SGHRS and CDR2 YFSETQ come from the germline V gene. The ends lost 2 bases at V and 4 bases at J; junction bases unmatched: 5. The CDR3 length is 15 residues.

This chain's CDR3 is CASSSDRVDYGYTF. The CDR3 nucleotides are TGCGCCAGCAGTTCGGACAGGGTCGACTATGGCTACACCTTC. The chain combines TRBV10-2 with TRBJ1-2, with 8 bases lining up with TRBD1. Trimming removed 5 bases from V and 3 bases from J; junction bases left unmatched: 5. Germline V CDR1 and CDR2: WSHSY, SAAADI. The CDR3 runs to 14 residues.

The genes are TRBV18 and TRBJ1-4; D may be TRBD1 (6 bases). This CDR3 has 17 residues. Trimming cost V 0 bases and J 0 bases, with 11 bases left between them. Germline V gives CDR1 KGHSH, CDR2 LQKENI. The CDR3 region is CASSPPGTTSTNEKLFF. CDR3 DNA: TGTGCCAGCTCACCACCCGGGACAACCTCAACTAATGAAAAACTGTTTTTT.

The chain uses TRBV7-9 and TRBJ1-2, with 7 positions matching TRBD1. Per germline, CDR1 SEHNR and CDR2 FQNEAQ (reference sequence). This CDR3 is built from 14 residues. The V segment lost 5 bases and the J segment 7 bases; nucleotides outside the gene matches: 10. The CDR3 DNA reads as TGTGCCAGCAGCCCTCGGGACAGCTTAGGTGGCTACACCTTC. It is translated as CASSPRDSLGGYTF.

The gene calls are TRBV25-1 and TRBJ2-3; maybe TRBD2 (5 bases). V lost 8 bases and J lost 5, with 17 bases in between. Per the germline V gene, CDR1 is MGHDK and CDR2 is SYGVNS. This CDR3 is built from 14 residues. The CDR3 region is CASLTSNGGDTQYF. The CDR3, as DNA: TGTGCCAGCCTTACTAGTAATGGAGGAGATACGCAGTATTTT. Looking up the rest from reference TRBV25-1 and TRBJ2-3 gives the full variable domain: EADIYQTPRYLVIGTGKKITLECSQTMGHDKMYWYQQDPGMELHLIHYSYGVNSTEKGDLSSESTVSRIRTEHFPLTLESARPSHTSQYLCASLTSNGGDTQYFGPGTRLTVL.

The V gene is TRBV11-2, the J gene TRBJ1-2; D remains ambiguous. V was shortened by 6 bases and J by 5 bases, with 16 bases between the two germline ends. Germline-derived CDR1 and CDR2 are SGHAT and FQNNGV. The CDR3 is 14 amino acids. Written as DNA, the CDR3 is TGTGCCAGCAGGGACTGGATGAGCGGGTATGGCTACACCTTC. Translating gives CASRDWMSGYGYTF.

The chain recombines TRBV5-6 with TRBJ1-3; no clear D. V was trimmed by 4 bases and J by 0 bases, leaving 11 bases between them. The CDR3 is made up of 15 amino acids. Germline V lookup: CDR1 SGHDT, CDR2 YYEEEE. DNA of the CDR3: TGTGCCAGCAGCCGGGTCTCAAGCTCTGGAAACACCATATATTTT. Translating it yields CASSRVSSSGNTIYF.

This clone occurred once. The V and J genes are TRBV5-1 and TRBJ1-2; 7 bases are shared with TRBD1. The germline gives CDR1 SGHRS, CDR2 YFSETQ. The CDR3 contains 14 residues. With V trimmed by 4 bases and J by 8 bases, 11 bases remained unmatched. CDR3: CASSLMDRSAGYTF. The CDR3, as DNA: TGCGCCAGCAGCCTTATGGACAGGTCGGCGGGCTACACCTTC.

The J gene is TRBJ1-2, the V gene TRBV5-5; D not resolved. V lost 0 bases and J lost 4, with 10 bases in between. The CDR3 covers 14 residues. The germline V gene encodes CDR1 SGHKS and CDR2 YYEKEE (reference sequence). The CDR3 sequence: CASSLAGSSYGYTF. In DNA form, the CDR3 reads TGTGCCAGCAGCTTGGCAGGCTCAAGCTATGGCTACACCTTC. The full variable domain, with the rest looked up from reference TRBV5-5 and TRBJ1-2, is DAGVTQSPTHLIKTRGQQVTLRCSPISGHKSVSWYQQVLGQGPQFIFQYYEKEERGRGNFPDRFSARQFPNYSSELNVNALLLGDSALYLCASSLAGSSYGYTFGSGTRLTVV.

The chain combines TRBV3-1 (or the pseudogene TRBV3-2) with TRBJ1-2; a possible D gene is TRBD1 (6 bases). Trimming took 0 bases from V and 7 from J, leaving 15 bases between them. The CDR3 length is 15 residues. CDR1 is LGHDT and CDR2 is YNNKEL in the germline V gene (reference sequence). The CDR3 sequence is CASSQDPGGAVGYTF. The CDR3 DNA follows: TGTGCCAGCAGCCAAGATCCTGGGGGCGCAGTTGGCTACACCTTC.

The chain is built from TRBV28 and TRBJ1-2; 8 nucleotides line up with TRBD1. The CDR3 length is 14 residues. The V gene's germline CDR1 is MDHEN and CDR2 SYDVKM. Trimming at V came to 6 bases and at J to 2 bases, leaving 5 bases not matched to a gene. The CDR3 loop reads CASRTGQGNYGYTF. CDR3 coding DNA: TGTGCCAGCAGGACCGGACAGGGCAACTATGGCTACACCTTC.

The V and J genes are TRBV7-6 and TRBJ1-1, with unresolved D. The CDR3 is 13 amino acids. The germline V and J ends were trimmed by 5 bases and 1 base, with 8 bases remaining between them. The germline CDR1 and CDR2 sequences are SGHVS and FNYEAQ. The CDR3 DNA reads as TGTGCCAGCAGCCGCACAGCGAACACTGAAGCTTTCTTT. It is translated as CASSRTANTEAFF.

This chain links TRBV7-2 with TRBJ1-5, with TRBD1 matching 7 bases. Germline trimming cut 4 bases from V and 2 bases from J; bases unmatched to any gene: 2. CDR1 is SGHTA and CDR2 is FQGNSA in the germline V gene. The CDR3 has 14 residues. DNA for the CDR3: TGTGCCAGCAGCTATACAGGGGGCAATCAGCCCCAGCATTTT. This sequence encodes CASSYTGGNQPQHF.

This chain uses TRBV20-1 with TRBJ2-5, with D uncertain. CDR1 is DFQATT and CDR2 is SNEGSKA in the germline V gene (reference sequence). This CDR3 is 10 amino acids long. The V gene lost 6 bases and the J gene lost 5 bases, with 7 bases spanning the gap. CDR3 bases: TGCAGTGCCGAGGAGGAGACCCAGTACTTC. It translates to CSAEEETQYF.

V gene TRBV29-1 combines with J gene TRBJ2-1; 9 bases match TRBD1. The ends lost 0 bases at V and 4 bases at J; junction bases unmatched: 4. From germline, CDR1 is SQVTM and CDR2 ANQGSEA. The CDR3 is 15 residues long. The CDR3 here is CSVEDGDRAYNEQFF. The DNA of the CDR3 is TGCAGCGTTGAAGATGGGGACAGGGCATACAATGAGCAGTTCTTC.

The chain recombines TRBV7-9 with TRBJ1-4, with 7 positions matching TRBD1. Germline V lookup: CDR1 SEHNR, CDR2 FQNEAQ (reference sequence). The CDR3 is made up of 14 amino acids. V shed 5 bases, J shed 7 bases, and the junction held 7 bases outside the gene matches. Here the CDR3 DNA reads TGTGCCAGCAGCGAGGGACAGCTTCCTGAAAAACTGTTTTTT. It specifies CASSEGQLPEKLFF.